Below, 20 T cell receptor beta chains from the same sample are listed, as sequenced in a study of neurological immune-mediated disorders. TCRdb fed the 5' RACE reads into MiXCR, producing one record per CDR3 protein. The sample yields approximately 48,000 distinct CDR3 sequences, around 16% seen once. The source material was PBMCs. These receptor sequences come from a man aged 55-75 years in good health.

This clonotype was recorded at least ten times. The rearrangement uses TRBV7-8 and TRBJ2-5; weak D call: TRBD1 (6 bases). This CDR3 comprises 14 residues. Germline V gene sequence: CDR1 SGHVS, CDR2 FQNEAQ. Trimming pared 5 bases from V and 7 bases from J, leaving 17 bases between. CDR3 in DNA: TGTGCCAGCAGCCACTCGGTGGGACAAATGACCCAGTACTTC. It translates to CASSHSVGQMTQYF.

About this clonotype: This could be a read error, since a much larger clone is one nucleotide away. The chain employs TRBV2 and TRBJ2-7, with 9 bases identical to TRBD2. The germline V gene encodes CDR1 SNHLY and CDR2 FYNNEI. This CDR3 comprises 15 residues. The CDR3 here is CAISFSGSTPYEQYF. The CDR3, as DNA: TGTGCCATCAGTTTTAGCGGGAGTACCCCCTACGAGCAGTACTTC.

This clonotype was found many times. In DNA, the CDR3 is TGCGCCAGCAGCTTGGCGGCACACAATGAGCAGTTCTTC. It codes for CASSLAAHNEQFF. The J gene is TRBJ2-1, the V gene TRBV5-1; no clear D gene. The CDR3 has 13 amino acids. The V gene's germline CDR1 is SGHRS and CDR2 YFSETQ. Deletions cut 0 bases from V and 5 bases from J, with 6 bases between.

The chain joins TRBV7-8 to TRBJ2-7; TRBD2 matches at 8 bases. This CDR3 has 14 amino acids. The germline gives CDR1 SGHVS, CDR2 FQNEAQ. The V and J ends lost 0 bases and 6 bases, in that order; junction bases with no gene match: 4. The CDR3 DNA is TGTGCCAGCAGCTTAGCGATAGCGGGGAGCGAGCAGTACTTC. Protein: CASSLAIAGSEQYF.

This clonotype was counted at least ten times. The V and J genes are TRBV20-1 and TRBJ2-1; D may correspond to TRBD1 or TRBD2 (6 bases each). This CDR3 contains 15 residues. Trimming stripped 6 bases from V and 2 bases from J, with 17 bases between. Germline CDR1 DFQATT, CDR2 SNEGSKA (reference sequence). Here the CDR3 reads CSAGGRRRTYNEQFF. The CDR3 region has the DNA TGCAGTGCAGGGGGGCGGAGGAGGACCTACAATGAGCAGTTCTTC.

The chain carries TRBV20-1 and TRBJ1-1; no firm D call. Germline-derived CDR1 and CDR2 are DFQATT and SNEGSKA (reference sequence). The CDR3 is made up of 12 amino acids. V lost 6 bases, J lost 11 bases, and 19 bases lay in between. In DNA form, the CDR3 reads TGCAGTGCCGTTAATAACCCCATGGGGGCTTTCTTT. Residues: CSAVNNPMGAFF.

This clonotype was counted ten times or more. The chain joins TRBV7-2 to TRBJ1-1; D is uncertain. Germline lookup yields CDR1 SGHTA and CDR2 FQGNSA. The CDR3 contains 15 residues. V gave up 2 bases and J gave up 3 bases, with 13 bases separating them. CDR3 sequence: CASSLSEGLYTEAFF. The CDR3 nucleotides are TGTGCCAGCAGCTTATCGGAGGGCTTGTACACTGAAGCTTTCTTT.

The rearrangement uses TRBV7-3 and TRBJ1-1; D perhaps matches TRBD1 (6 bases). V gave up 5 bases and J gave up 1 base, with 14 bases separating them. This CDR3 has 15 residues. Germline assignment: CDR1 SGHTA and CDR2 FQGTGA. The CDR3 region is CASSPQGGANTEAFF. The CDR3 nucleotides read TGTGCCAGCAGCCCCCAAGGGGGGGCGAACACTGAAGCTTTCTTT.

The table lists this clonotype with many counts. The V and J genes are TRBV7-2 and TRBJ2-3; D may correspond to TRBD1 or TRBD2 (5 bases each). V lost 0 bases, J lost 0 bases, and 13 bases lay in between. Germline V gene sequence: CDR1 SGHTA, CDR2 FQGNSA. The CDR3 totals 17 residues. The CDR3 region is CASSLARVEGSTDTQYF. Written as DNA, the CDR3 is TGTGCCAGCAGCTTAGCACGGGTCGAGGGGAGCACAGATACGCAGTATTTT. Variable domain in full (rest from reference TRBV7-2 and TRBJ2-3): GAGVSQSPSNKVTEKGKDVELRCDPISGHTALYWYRQSLGQGLEFLIYFQGNSAPDKSGLPSDRFSAERTGGSVSTLTIQRTQQEDSAVYLCASSLARVEGSTDTQYFGPGTRLTVL.

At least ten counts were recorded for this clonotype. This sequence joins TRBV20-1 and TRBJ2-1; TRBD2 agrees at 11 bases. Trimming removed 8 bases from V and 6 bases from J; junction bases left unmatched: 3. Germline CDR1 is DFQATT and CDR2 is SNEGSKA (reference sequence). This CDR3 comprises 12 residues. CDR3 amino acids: CSMTSGINEQFF. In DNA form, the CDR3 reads TGCAGTATGACTAGCGGGATCAATGAGCAGTTCTTC.

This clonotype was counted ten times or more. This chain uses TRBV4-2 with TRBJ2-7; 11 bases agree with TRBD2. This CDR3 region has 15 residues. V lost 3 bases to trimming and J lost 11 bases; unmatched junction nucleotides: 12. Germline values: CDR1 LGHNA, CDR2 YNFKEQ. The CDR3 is CASSQELAGADFKYF. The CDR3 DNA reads TGTGCCAGCAGCCAGGAACTAGCGGGAGCCGATTTTAAGTACTTC.

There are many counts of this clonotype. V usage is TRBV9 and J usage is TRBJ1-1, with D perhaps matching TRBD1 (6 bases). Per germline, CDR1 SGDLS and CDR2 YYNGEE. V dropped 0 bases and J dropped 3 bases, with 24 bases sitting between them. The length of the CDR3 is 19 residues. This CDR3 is CASSVAPIGDKASDTEAFF. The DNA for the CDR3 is TGTGCCAGCAGCGTAGCCCCCATCGGGGACAAGGCATCGGACACTGAAGCTTTCTTT.

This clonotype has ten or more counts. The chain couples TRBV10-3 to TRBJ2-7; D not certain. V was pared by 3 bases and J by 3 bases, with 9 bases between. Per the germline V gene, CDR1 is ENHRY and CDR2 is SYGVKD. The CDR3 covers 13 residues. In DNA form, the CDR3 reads TGTGCCATCAGTGAACGGTCGGACTACGAGCAGTACTTC. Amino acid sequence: CAISERSDYEQYF.

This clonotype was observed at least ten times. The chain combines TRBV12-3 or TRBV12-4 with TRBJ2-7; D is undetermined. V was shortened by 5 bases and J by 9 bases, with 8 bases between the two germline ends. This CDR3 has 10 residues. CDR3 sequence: CASSKGRQYF. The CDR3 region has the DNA TGTGCCAGCAGTAAGGGTAGGCAGTACTTC.

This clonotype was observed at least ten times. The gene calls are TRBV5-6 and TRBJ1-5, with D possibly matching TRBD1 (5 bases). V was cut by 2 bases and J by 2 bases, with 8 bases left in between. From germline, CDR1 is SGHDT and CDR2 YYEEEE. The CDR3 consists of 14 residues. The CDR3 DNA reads TGTGCCAGCAGCTTAGACAGAGGCAATCAGCCCCAGCATTTT. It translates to CASSLDRGNQPQHF. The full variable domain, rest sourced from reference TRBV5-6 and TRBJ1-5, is DAGVTQSPTHLIKTRGQQVTLRCSPKSGHDTVSWYQQALGQGPQFIFQYYEEEERQRGNFPDRFSGHQFPNYSSELNVNALLLGDSALYLCASSLDRGNQPQHFGDGTRLSIL.

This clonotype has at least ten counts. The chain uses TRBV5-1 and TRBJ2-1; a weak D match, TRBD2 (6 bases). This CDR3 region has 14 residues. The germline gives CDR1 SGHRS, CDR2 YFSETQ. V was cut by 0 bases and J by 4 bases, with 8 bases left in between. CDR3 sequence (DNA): TGCGCCAGCAGCTTGGTAGCGGAGTACAATGAGCAGTTCTTC. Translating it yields CASSLVAEYNEQFF.

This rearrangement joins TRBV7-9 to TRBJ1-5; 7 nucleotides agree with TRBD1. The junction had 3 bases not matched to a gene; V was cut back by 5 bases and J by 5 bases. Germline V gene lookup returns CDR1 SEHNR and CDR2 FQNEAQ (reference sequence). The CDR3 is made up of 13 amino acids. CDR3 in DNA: TGTGCCAGCAGCCAGACAGGGTATCAGCCCCAGCATTTT. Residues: CASSQTGYQPQHF.

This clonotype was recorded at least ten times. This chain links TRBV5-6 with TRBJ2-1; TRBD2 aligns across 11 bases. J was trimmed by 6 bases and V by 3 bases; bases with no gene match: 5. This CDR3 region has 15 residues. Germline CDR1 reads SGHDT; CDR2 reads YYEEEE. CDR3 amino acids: CASSYGTSGLNEQFF. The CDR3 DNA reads TGTGCCAGCAGCTACGGGACTAGCGGCCTCAATGAGCAGTTCTTC.

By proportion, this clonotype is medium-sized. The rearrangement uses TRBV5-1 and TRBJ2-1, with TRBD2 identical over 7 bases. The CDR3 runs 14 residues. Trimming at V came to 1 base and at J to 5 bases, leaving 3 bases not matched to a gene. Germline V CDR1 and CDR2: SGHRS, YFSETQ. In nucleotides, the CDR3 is TGCGCCAGCAGCTTGACTAGCGCCGACAATGAGCAGTTCTTC. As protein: CASSLTSADNEQFF.

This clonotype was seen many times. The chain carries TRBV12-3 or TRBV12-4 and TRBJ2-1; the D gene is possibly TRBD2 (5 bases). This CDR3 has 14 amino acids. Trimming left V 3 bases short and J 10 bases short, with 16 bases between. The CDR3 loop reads CASSFTQAAGEQFF. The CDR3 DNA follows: TGTGCCAGCAGTTTCACCCAAGCGGCCGGCGAGCAGTTCTTC.